These 19 T cell receptor beta chains originate from one sample sequenced in a study of regulatory T cells in long-lasting Graves disease. Specified time point: newly diagnosed GD, antithyroid drugs for less than 3 months. From PBMCs, RNA was extracted and then used to make the TCR library. The authors built TCR beta libraries using iRepertoire HTBI primers and Arm-PCR of CDR3 regions. TCRdb called the multiplex PCR reads again in MiXCR, with one record for every CDR3 protein. Among 680,000 or so distinct CDR3 sequences listed, about 16% were seen once. A further study also used this sample, focusing on T cells in Graves' hyperthyroidism and ophthalmopathy.

Sequenced material: peripheral blood mononuclear cells (PBMCs), taken at new diagnosis, from a patient treated with antithyroid drugs. The source of these receptors is a woman in her 30s with Graves disease.

The sample holds many counts of this clonotype. This chain connects TRBV27 to TRBJ2-5, with 7 bases matching TRBD1. CDR1 and CDR2 (germline): MNHEY, SMNVEV (reference sequence). Trimming took 6 bases from V and 6 from J; bases not matched to a gene: 7. This CDR3 has 13 amino acids. The CDR3 bases are TGTGCCAGCAGCAAAGACAGGGCGAAGACCCAGTACTTC. The encoded protein is CASSKDRAKTQYF.

This clonotype came up many times. This chain joins TRBV12-3 or TRBV12-4 and TRBJ2-5; 8 positions match TRBD2. This CDR3 is 16 amino acids long. V shed 3 bases and J 2 bases; nucleotides not matched to a gene: 8. The DNA for the CDR3 is TGTGCCAGCAGTTTCAGAGATCCGGGAGGGCAAGAGACCCAGTACTTC. This encodes CASSFRDPGGQETQYF.

In regard to this clonotype: A read error may be the cause here, since a much bigger clone is one base away. This rearrangement joins TRBV29-1 to TRBJ1-1; D gene uncertain. CDR1 is SQVTM and CDR2 is ANQGSEA in the germline V gene. The ends were cut back, 4 bases at V and 1 base at J, with 10 bases in the middle. The CDR3 sequence is 13 residues long. CDR3 bases: TGCAGCGTTGGCCCGGCCCGGAACACTGAAGCTTTCTTT. This translates into CSVGPARNTEAFF.

This clonotype was recorded a few times. This chain uses TRBV6-1 with TRBJ2-7; possibly TRBD1 or TRBD2 for D (5 bases each). Trimming removed 8 bases at V and 2 bases at J, with 7 bases between. Germline assignment: CDR1 MNHNS and CDR2 SASEGT. The CDR3 extends over 11 amino acids. The CDR3 sequence is CASEGTYEQYF. The CDR3 bases are TGTGCCAGCGAGGGGACCTACGAGCAGTACTTC.

This clonotype appeared a single time. The chain carries TRBV5-1 and TRBJ2-7, with TRBD2 matching over 13 bases. The CDR3 contains 14 residues. V dropped 4 bases and J dropped 7; count of bases not matched to a gene: 5. The germline V gene has CDR1 SGHRS and CDR2 YFSETQ. The CDR3 is CASSLTSGRGEQYF. CDR3 coding DNA: TGCGCCAGCAGCCTCACTAGCGGGAGGGGAGAGCAGTACTTC.

The J gene is TRBJ2-1, the V gene TRBV15; 8 nucleotides align to TRBD2. V trimming: 0 bases; J trimming: 0 bases; junction bases outside the gene matches: 16. The CDR3 has 21 residues. Germline CDR1 LNHNV, CDR2 YYDKDF (reference sequence). The CDR3 sequence: CATSRDSFELAVSGSYNEQFF. DNA for the CDR3: TGTGCCACCAGCAGAGATTCTTTTGAACTAGCGGTCTCGGGCTCCTACAATGAGCAGTTCTTC.

This clonotype has a count of ten or more. This chain links TRBV7-2 with TRBJ1-2, with 7 bases that match TRBD1. The germline gives CDR1 SGHTA, CDR2 FQGNSA. V shed 5 bases and J 3 bases; nucleotides not matched to a gene: 9. The CDR3 runs 15 residues. CDR3 protein: CASSPRQGSDYGYTF. CDR3 nucleotide sequence: TGTGCCAGCAGCCCCCGACAGGGATCCGACTATGGCTACACCTTC.

This clonotype was counted ten times or more. The chain is built from TRBV6-1 and TRBJ1-1, with D possibly being TRBD1 (6 bases). Germline V gene data show CDR1 as MNHNS and CDR2 as SASEGT. The CDR3 is 14 amino acids. Trimming pared 6 bases from V and 4 bases from J, leaving 15 bases between. CDR3 DNA: TGTGCCAGCAGCTCAGGACAGCCGAGCACTGAAGCTTTCTTT. Protein sequence: CASSSGQPSTEAFF.

Ten or more counts support this clonotype. The chain is built from TRBV20-1 and TRBJ2-1; D not resolved. CDR1 DFQATT and CDR2 SNEGSKA come from the germline V gene (reference sequence). This CDR3 contains 11 residues. Trimming took off 5 bases at V and 6 bases at J, with 8 bases between the two ends. The CDR3 DNA reads TGCAGTGCTTACCCGAGCAATGAGCAGTTCTTC. Protein product: CSAYPSNEQFF.

Ten or more counts support this clonotype. This sequence joins TRBV5-1 and TRBJ1-1, with TRBD1 matching over 10 bases. CDR1 is SGHRS, CDR2 YFSETQ, per germline. The ends lost 4 bases at V and 3 bases at J; junction bases unmatched: 6. The CDR3 runs to 15 residues. Here the CDR3 reads CASSKDRGAHTEAFF. The CDR3 coding sequence is TGCGCCAGCAGCAAGGACAGGGGGGCGCACACTGAAGCTTTCTTT.

This chain joins TRBV5-6 and TRBJ2-5, with D unclear. The V gene lost 0 bases and the J gene lost 5 bases, with 14 bases spanning the gap. Germline V gives CDR1 SGHDT, CDR2 YYEEEE. CDR3 length equals 15 residues. CDR3 bases: TGTGCCAGCAGCTTGGCACTCACCCCCTGGGAGACCCAGTACTTC. Residues: CASSLALTPWETQYF.

This clonotype was detected a few times. The chain employs TRBV13 and TRBJ2-1; 11 bases agree with TRBD2. The germline CDR1 and CDR2 sequences are PRHDT and FYEKMQ (reference sequence). V lost 5 bases to trimming and J lost 7 bases; unmatched junction nucleotides: 13. CDR3 size: 17 residues. The CDR3 DNA is TGTGCCAGCAGCCCACCCTTAGGACTAGCGGGTAAGAATGAGCAGTTCTTC. This translates into CASSPPLGLAGKNEQFF.

This clonotype was seen many times. This chain connects TRBV3-1 to TRBJ1-2; 8 positions match TRBD1. V trimming: 4 bases; J trimming: 7 bases; junction bases outside the gene matches: 11. Germline CDR1 is LGHDT and CDR2 is YNNKEL (reference sequence). The CDR3 is made up of 15 amino acids. The DNA of the CDR3 is TGTGCCAGCAGCCGTGGGACAGGCGGTTCCGGTGGCTACACCTTC. This sequence encodes CASSRGTGGSGGYTF.

The genes are TRBV2 and TRBJ1-5; D is perhaps TRBD1 (5 bases). Germline loops: CDR1 SNHLY, CDR2 FYNNEI. This CDR3 comprises 17 residues. Trimming took 4 bases from V and 0 from J, leaving 16 bases between them. CDR3 in amino acids: CASSGGGGLYSNQPQHF. The CDR3 DNA reads as TGTGCCAGCAGTGGGGGCGGGGGACTTTATAGCAATCAGCCCCAGCATTTT.

In its sample, this clonotype was seen a few times. The chain employs TRBV5-5 and TRBJ2-3; 9 nucleotides agree with TRBD2. The junction had 12 bases not matched to a gene; V was cut back by 4 bases and J by 0 bases. Germline CDR1 reads SGHKS; CDR2 reads YYEKEE (reference sequence). This CDR3 has 18 amino acids. CDR3 residues: CASSHPREREVSTDTQYF. CDR3 bases: TGTGCCAGCAGCCACCCGAGGGAGCGGGAGGTTAGCACAGATACGCAGTATTTT.

The table lists this clonotype with many counts. This sequence joins TRBV27 and TRBJ2-1, with 13 nucleotides matching TRBD2. V lost 6 bases and J lost 9; bases outside the gene matches: 8. Germline V gives CDR1 MNHEY, CDR2 SMNVEV (reference sequence). The CDR3 sequence is 15 residues long. The CDR3: CASSPGLAGESEQFF. The CDR3, as DNA: TGTGCCAGCAGCCCCGGACTAGCGGGAGAGAGTGAGCAGTTCTTC.

The chain joins TRBV6-2 or TRBV6-3 to TRBJ2-7, with D perhaps assigned TRBD1 or TRBD2 (5 bases each). Germline CDR1 is MNHEY and CDR2 is SVGEGT. The CDR3 totals 16 residues. The germline V and J ends were trimmed by 2 bases and 3 bases, with 17 bases remaining between them. Written as DNA, the CDR3 is TGTGCCAGCAGTTACCAAGCGGCAGGGAATAGCTACGAGCAGTACTTC. Its translation is CASSYQAAGNSYEQYF.

This sequence joins TRBV18 and TRBJ2-2, with D possibly TRBD2 on 6 matching bases. Germline V gene sequence: CDR1 KGHSH, CDR2 LQKENI. The ends were cut back, 6 bases at V and 9 bases at J, with 14 bases in the middle. The CDR3 sequence is 13 residues long. The CDR3 reads CASSPGERRELFF. The CDR3 DNA reads TGTGCCAGCTCCCCGGGAGAACGCCGGGAGCTGTTTTTT. Using reference TRBV18 and TRBJ2-2 for the parts outside the CDR3, the full variable domain is NAGVMQNPRHLVRRRGQEARLRCSPMKGHSHVYWYRQLPEEGLKFMVYLQKENIIDESGMPKERFSAEFPKEGPSILRIQQVVRGDSAAYFCASSPGERRELFFGEGSRLTVL.

The chain combines TRBV2 with TRBJ2-1, with D possibly TRBD2 on 6 matching bases. Germline V gene sequence: CDR1 SNHLY, CDR2 FYNNEI. Trimming shortened V by 4 bases and J by 6 bases, and 19 bases separated the two germline ends. This CDR3 is 16 amino acids long. CDR3 sequence: CASSVEGTSGLNEQFF. The CDR3 bases are TGTGCCAGCAGTGTTGAAGGGACTTCGGGACTCAATGAGCAGTTCTTC.